Presented here are 27 T cell receptor beta chains from one specimen sequenced in a study of control samples from healthy donors and cancer patients. The assay was immunoSEQ multiplex PCR, and TCRdb's table has in-frame clones only and misses some. The data hold more than 110,000 clones, with 80% to 95% observed a single time. The sample taken for sequencing was blood. The source is a man aged 25-45 years in good health.

This chain uses TRBV25-1 with TRBJ2-1; 10 bases fit TRBD2. The junction had 7 bases not matched to a gene; V was cut back by 1 base and J by 7 bases. Germline loops: CDR1 MGHDK, CDR2 SYGVNS. This CDR3 region has 16 residues. The DNA of the CDR3 is TGTGCCAGCAGTGAATCACGAGCGGGAGGGTTTAATGAGCAGTTCTTC. Protein sequence: CASSESRAGGFNEQFF. Drawing the rest from reference TRBV25-1 and TRBJ2-1, the complete variable domain is EADIYQTPRYLVIGTGKKITLECSQTMGHDKMYWYQQDPGMELHLIHYSYGVNSTEKGDLSSESTVSRIRTEHFPLTLESARPSHTSQYLCASSESRAGGFNEQFFGPGTRLTVL.

V and J are TRBV27 and TRBJ2-5; 7 nucleotides line up with TRBD2. Germline CDR1 and CDR2: MNHEY and SMNVEV (reference sequence). This CDR3 has 15 amino acids. V lost 4 bases and J lost 4; bases outside the gene matches: 9. The CDR3 DNA reads TGTGCCAGCAGTTCCATAGCGGAGCGGGGAGAGACCCAGTACTTC. Its translation is CASSSIAERGETQYF.

A note on this clone: This specimen includes other DNA sequences encoding the same CDR3. In DNA, the CDR3 is TGCAGCGTTGGGGGCCGGGATTACAATGAGCAGTTCTTC. This sequence encodes CSVGGRDYNEQFF. The chain couples TRBV29-1 to TRBJ2-1; the D gene could be TRBD1 or TRBD2 (5 bases each). The length of the CDR3 is 13 residues. CDR1 SQVTM and CDR2 ANQGSEA come from the germline V gene. The V end was cut by 4 bases, the J end by 4 bases, with 11 bases between.

The chain combines TRBV7-2 with TRBJ1-3, with D uncertain. V was trimmed by 5 bases and J by 4 bases, leaving 15 bases between them. The germline V gene has CDR1 SGHTA and CDR2 FQGNSA. This CDR3 is 15 amino acids long. CDR3 sequence: CASSLSRRSGNTIYF. As DNA, the CDR3 is TGTGCCAGCAGCCTATCTCGGCGATCCGGAAACACCATATATTTT.

The J gene is TRBJ2-6, the V gene TRBV6-1; no clear D. Trimming took 1 base from V and 3 from J, leaving 7 bases between them. The CDR3 contains 15 residues. CDR1 is MNHNS, CDR2 SASEGT, per germline. The CDR3 sequence is CASSEEGVGANVLTF. The CDR3 nucleotides are TGTGCCAGCAGTGAAGAGGGTGTTGGGGCCAACGTCCTGACTTTC.

This chain connects TRBV2 to TRBJ2-7, with TRBD2 matching over 11 bases. The CDR3 spans 15 residues. The V and J ends lost 3 bases and 3 bases, in that order; junction bases with no gene match: 4. Germline V gene lookup returns CDR1 SNHLY and CDR2 FYNNEI. CDR3 DNA: TGTGCCAGCAGTGATTCTAGCGGGGGGAACTACGAGCAGTACTTC. It translates to CASSDSSGGNYEQYF.

The chain carries TRBV12-3 or TRBV12-4 and TRBJ2-1; no definite D call. The CDR3 contains 13 residues. Trimming removed 3 bases from V and 6 bases from J, with 9 bases in between. In nucleotides, the CDR3 is TGTGCCAGCAGTTTCGCACCGATCAATGAGCAGTTCTTC. It translates to CASSFAPINEQFF.

This chain uses TRBV19 with TRBJ2-1; 8 positions agree with TRBD2. V was pared by 4 bases and J by 6 bases, with 8 bases of the junction left unmatched. This CDR3 has 15 amino acids. Germline CDR1 and CDR2: LNHDA and SQIVND (reference sequence). CDR3 in DNA: TGTGCCAGTAGTAGTATCCAGCGGGAGTCCAATGAGCAGTTCTTC. Amino acid sequence: CASSSIQRESNEQFF.

The chain employs TRBV20-1 and TRBJ2-3; TRBD1 matches at 7 bases. Per the germline V gene, CDR1 is DFQATT and CDR2 is SNEGSKA (reference sequence). CDR3 length equals 15 residues. The junction had 8 bases not matched to a gene; V was cut back by 3 bases and J by 2 bases. Here the CDR3 DNA reads TGCAGTGCTAGTAGCCCCGGGACAGCCACAGATACGCAGTATTTT. This encodes CSASSPGTATDTQYF.

The chain is built from TRBV29-1 and TRBJ1-2; D is unclear. From germline, CDR1 is SQVTM and CDR2 ANQGSEA. Trimming pared 6 bases from V and 3 bases from J, leaving 14 bases between. The CDR3 is 13 amino acids. The CDR3 is CSVKASTDYGYTF. The CDR3 DNA follows: TGCAGCGTAAAGGCCTCAACTGACTATGGCTACACCTTC.

The V and J genes are TRBV7-2 and TRBJ1-5, with D tentatively TRBD1 (5 bases). Trimming cost V 4 bases and J 7 bases, with 14 bases left between them. CDR1 is SGHTA, CDR2 FQGNSA, per germline. This CDR3 is 14 amino acids long. The CDR3 protein is CASSSRTGNQPQHF. In DNA, the CDR3 is TGTGCCAGCAGCTCGCGTACAGGAAACCAGCCCCAGCATTTT.

The chain recombines TRBV2 with TRBJ2-1; 9 bases align to TRBD2. V lost 2 bases, J lost 6 bases, and 5 bases stayed unmatched. The CDR3 contains 15 residues. CDR1 SNHLY and CDR2 FYNNEI come from the germline V gene. DNA of the CDR3: TGTGCCAGCAGTGAATTTAGCGGGAGTTTCAATGAGCAGTTCTTC. The encoded protein is CASSEFSGSFNEQFF. The full variable domain, rest sourced from reference TRBV2 and TRBJ2-1, is EPEVTQTPSHQVTQMGQEVILRCVPISNHLYFYWYRQILGQKVEFLVSFYNNEISEKSEIFDDQFSVERPDGSNFTLKIRSTKLEDSAMYFCASSEFSGSFNEQFFGPGTRLTVL.

This rearrangement joins TRBV19 to TRBJ2-7; D may correspond to TRBD1 or TRBD2 (5 bases each). Germline V gives CDR1 LNHDA, CDR2 SQIVND (reference sequence). This CDR3 spans 14 amino acids. V dropped 7 bases and J dropped 2 bases, with 15 bases sitting between them. The CDR3, as DNA: TGTGCCAGTAACCTACGGGACGGCGCCTACGAGCAGTACTTC. This gives the protein CASNLRDGAYEQYF. Complete variable domain (other parts from reference TRBV19 and TRBJ2-7): DGGITQSPKYLFRKEGQNVTLSCEQNLNHDAMYWYRQDPGQGLRLIYYSQIVNDFQKGDIAEGYSVSREKKESFPLTVTSAQKNPTAFYLCASNLRDGAYEQYFGPGTRLTVT.

This clone was counted only a few times. The chain is built from TRBV5-1 and TRBJ2-3, with TRBD2 matching over 7 bases. V lost 0 bases to trimming and J lost 4 bases; unmatched junction nucleotides: 2. In germline, CDR1 is SGHRS, CDR2 YFSETQ. CDR3 length: 14 residues. CDR3 in DNA: TGCGCCAGCAGCTTGGGACTAGCTTCAGATACGCAGTATTTT. Amino acid sequence: CASSLGLASDTQYF.

The count of this clone is one. The chain is built from TRBV6-1 and TRBJ2-5; a weak D match, TRBD1 (5 bases). Between the trimmed V and J ends, which lost 0 bases and 4 bases, there was a span of 12 bases. The CDR3 is 15 amino acids. Germline V gene sequence: CDR1 MNHNS, CDR2 SASEGT. Written as DNA, the CDR3 is TGTGCCAGCAGTGAAGCGGTAAGACAGAGAGAGACCCAGTACTTC. The encoded protein is CASSEAVRQRETQYF.

V and J are TRBV29-1 and TRBJ2-7, with D maybe TRBD2 (6 bases). The V gene's germline CDR1 is SQVTM and CDR2 ANQGSEA. V lost 5 bases to trimming and J lost 2 bases, with 10 bases between them. The CDR3 sequence is 12 residues long. CDR3: CSVSRGPYEQYF. In nucleotides, the CDR3 is TGCAGCGTTTCGCGGGGCCCCTACGAGCAGTACTTC.

The rearrangement links TRBV19 to TRBJ1-2; perhaps TRBD1 as D (6 bases). V was trimmed by 4 bases and J by 4 bases, leaving 10 bases between them. The CDR3 loop spans 13 amino acids. Germline V CDR1 and CDR2: LNHDA, SQIVND (reference sequence). This CDR3 reads CASSRQAFYGYTF. In nucleotides, the CDR3 is TGTGCCAGTAGTAGACAGGCGTTCTATGGCTACACCTTC.

The V call is TRBV2, the J call TRBJ1-2; 7 nucleotides match TRBD1. The CDR3 is made up of 14 amino acids. With 7 bases clipped from V and 0 bases from J, the junction kept 5 bases outside the gene matches. CDR1 is SNHLY and CDR2 is FYNNEI in the germline V gene. The CDR3 is CASTFQGANYGYTF. CDR3 sequence (DNA): TGTGCCAGCACATTCCAGGGGGCTAACTATGGCTACACCTTC.

The chain links TRBV11-3 to TRBJ2-3; D might be TRBD2 (5 bases). V was pared by 1 base and J by 5 bases, with 16 bases between. CDR1 is SGHNT and CDR2 is YENEEA in the germline V gene. The length of the CDR3 is 16 residues. The CDR3 sequence: CASSLARLRPEDTQYF. CDR3 in DNA: TGTGCCAGCAGCTTAGCCCGACTACGTCCTGAAGATACGCAGTATTTT.

The chain combines TRBV4-2 with TRBJ2-2; TRBD2 aligns across 10 bases. From germline, CDR1 is LGHNA and CDR2 YNFKEQ. Trimming removed 5 bases from V and 4 bases from J; junction bases left unmatched: 4. The CDR3 has 15 residues. The CDR3 region has the DNA TGTGCCAGCAGCGGACTAGCGGACCTCACCGGGGAGCTGTTTTTT. This translates into CASSGLADLTGELFF.

The rearrangement uses TRBV5-1 and TRBJ1-4; D uncertain. CDR1 and CDR2 from the germline V gene are SGHRS and YFSETQ. V lost 0 bases to trimming and J lost 8 bases, with 11 bases between them. CDR3 length: 14 amino acids. DNA of the CDR3: TGCGCCAGCAGCTTGGAGGGTTTCCGAGAAAAACTGTTTTTT. This translates into CASSLEGFREKLFF.

The chain links TRBV19 to TRBJ2-7; no clear D gene. Germline V gene lookup returns CDR1 LNHDA and CDR2 SQIVND (reference sequence). The CDR3 loop spans 11 amino acids. Trimming removed 4 bases from V and 7 bases from J, with 8 bases in between. This CDR3 reads CASSTPLEQYF. The CDR3 nucleotides are TGTGCCAGTAGTACCCCGTTAGAGCAGTACTTC.

The chain couples TRBV5-1 to TRBJ1-6, with 7 bases matching TRBD1. V was pared by 2 bases and J by 3 bases, with 5 bases of the junction left unmatched. This CDR3 spans 16 amino acids. Germline CDR1 reads SGHRS; CDR2 reads YFSETQ. Written as DNA, the CDR3 is TGCGCCAGCAGCTTAATCGGACAGGACTATAATTCACCCCTCCACTTT. Amino acids: CASSLIGQDYNSPLHF.

This rearrangement joins TRBV6-5 to TRBJ2-1, with TRBD2 matching over 7 bases. J gave up 2 bases and V 6 bases, and 1 base lay outside the gene matches. This CDR3 has 13 amino acids. Germline lookup yields CDR1 MNHEY and CDR2 SVGAGI. CDR3 residues: CASSSGTYNEQFF. In DNA, the CDR3 is TGTGCCAGCAGCAGCGGGACCTACAATGAGCAGTTCTTC.

The V and J genes are TRBV6-1 and TRBJ2-7, with 8 nucleotides matching TRBD1. The CDR3 totals 19 residues. Germline-derived CDR1 and CDR2 are MNHNS and SASEGT. Trimming removed 4 bases from V and 7 bases from J; junction bases left unmatched: 24. The CDR3 nucleotides read TGTGCCAGCAGTGCCCTGACAGGGGATGGCCCCCCACCGGACTCGGAGCAGTACTTC. Translated: CASSALTGDGPPPDSEQYF.

The CDR3 DNA reads as TGTGCCAGCAGTTTACGCACCGGGACTGTATACGAGCAGTACTTC. Amino acid sequence: CASSLRTGTVYEQYF. The genes are TRBV28 and TRBJ2-7, with D possibly being TRBD2 (6 bases). Germline V gives CDR1 MDHEN, CDR2 SYDVKM. CDR3 length equals 15 residues. V dropped 2 bases and J dropped 4 bases, with 15 bases sitting between them.

This clone was detected once. V and J are TRBV10-2 and TRBJ2-7; 7 bases are a match to TRBD1. CDR3 length: 16 amino acids. CDR1 and CDR2 from the germline V gene are WSHSY and SAAADI. V shed 3 bases and J 1 base; nucleotides not matched to a gene: 9. The CDR3: CASSDSTRGHSYEQYF. The CDR3 DNA follows: TGCGCCAGCAGTGATAGCACGAGGGGGCATTCCTACGAGCAGTACTTC.